The text below deals with one T cell receptor (beta chain). The antigen is undetermined. These data are taken from a study of cytomegalovirus exposure and HLA in healthy donors. General observations from the study: Across donors, presence/absence analyses took sequencing depth to be roughly uniform. Exclusion as indistinguishable affected some V segments, including TRBV6-2 and TRBV6-3. In a later analysis, HLA-associated TCR beta chains were more clonally expanded than equally common others. Associated with cytomegalovirus, according to the listing, were some 180 TCR beta chains.

With 60 Vbeta and 13 Jbeta primers, the PCR was carried out. TCRdb's table, derived via immunoSEQ multiplex PCR, lists solely in-frame clones and lacks some. The data show about 270,000 clones, about 66% seen once. The V segment lost 4 bases and the J segment 7 bases; nucleotides outside the gene matches: 5. This CDR3 spans 13 amino acids. Per germline, CDR1 SGHRS and CDR2 YFSETQ. The TCR comes from a female donor in good health and CMV-seronegative. Sequenced: PBMCs. The chain recombines TRBV5-1 with TRBJ1-2, with 9 nucleotides matching TRBD1. This chain's CDR3 is CASSAGTGFGYTF. Here the CDR3 DNA reads TGCGCCAGCAGCGCCGGGACAGGGTTTGGCTACACCTTC.